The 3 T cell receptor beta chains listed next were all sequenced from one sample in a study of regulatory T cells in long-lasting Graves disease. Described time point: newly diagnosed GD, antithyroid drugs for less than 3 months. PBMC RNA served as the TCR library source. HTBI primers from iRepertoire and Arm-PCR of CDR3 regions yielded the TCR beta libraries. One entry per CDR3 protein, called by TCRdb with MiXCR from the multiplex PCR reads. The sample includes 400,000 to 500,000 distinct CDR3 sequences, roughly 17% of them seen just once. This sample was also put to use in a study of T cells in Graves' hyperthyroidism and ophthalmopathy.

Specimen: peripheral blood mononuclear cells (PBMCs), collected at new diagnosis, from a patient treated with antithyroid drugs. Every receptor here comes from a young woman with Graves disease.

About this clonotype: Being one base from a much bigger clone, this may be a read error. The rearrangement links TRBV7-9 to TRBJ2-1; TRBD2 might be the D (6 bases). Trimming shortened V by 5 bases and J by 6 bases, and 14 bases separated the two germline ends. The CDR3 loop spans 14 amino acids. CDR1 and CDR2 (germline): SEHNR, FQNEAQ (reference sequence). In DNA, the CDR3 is TGTGCCAGCAGCCACCGGGACTCCCCCAATGAGCAGTTCTTC. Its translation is CASSHRDSPNEQFF.

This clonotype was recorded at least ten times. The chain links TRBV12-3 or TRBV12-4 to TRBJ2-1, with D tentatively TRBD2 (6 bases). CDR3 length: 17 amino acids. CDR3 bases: TGTGCAACGGAAGGCGGAGGGGCAGGGAGCTCCTACAATGAGCAGTTCTTC. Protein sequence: CATEGGGAGSSYNEQFF.

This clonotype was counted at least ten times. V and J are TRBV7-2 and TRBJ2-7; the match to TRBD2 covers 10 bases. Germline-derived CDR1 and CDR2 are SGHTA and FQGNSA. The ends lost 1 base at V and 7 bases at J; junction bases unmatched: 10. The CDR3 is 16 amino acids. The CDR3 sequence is CASSLELAGSLLEQYF. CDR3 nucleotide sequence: TGTGCCAGCAGCTTAGAACTAGCGGGGTCCCTTTTAGAGCAGTACTTC. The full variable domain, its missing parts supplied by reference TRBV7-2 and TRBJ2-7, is GAGVSQSPSNKVTEKGKDVELRCDPISGHTALYWYRQSLGQGLEFLIYFQGNSAPDKSGLPSDRFSAERTGGSVSTLTIQRTQQEDSAVYLCASSLELAGSLLEQYFGPGTRLTVT.